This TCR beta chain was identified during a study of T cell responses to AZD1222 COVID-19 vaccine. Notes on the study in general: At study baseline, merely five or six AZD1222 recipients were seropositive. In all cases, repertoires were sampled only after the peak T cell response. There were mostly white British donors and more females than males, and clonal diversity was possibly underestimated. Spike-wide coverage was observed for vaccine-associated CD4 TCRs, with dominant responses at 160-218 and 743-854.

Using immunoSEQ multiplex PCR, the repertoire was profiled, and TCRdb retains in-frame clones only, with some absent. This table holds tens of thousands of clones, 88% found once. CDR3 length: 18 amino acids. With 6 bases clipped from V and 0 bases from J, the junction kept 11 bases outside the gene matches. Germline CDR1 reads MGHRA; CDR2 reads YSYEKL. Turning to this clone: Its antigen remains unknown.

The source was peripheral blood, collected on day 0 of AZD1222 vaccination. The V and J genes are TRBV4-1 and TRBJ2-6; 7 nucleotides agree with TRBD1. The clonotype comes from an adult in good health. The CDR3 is CASRRFDRASSGANVLTF. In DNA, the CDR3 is TGCGCCAGCAGGCGTTTCGACAGGGCAAGCTCTGGGGCCAACGTCCTGACTTTC.